The 21 T cell receptor beta chains given below trace back to one sample, sequenced in a study of cytomegalovirus exposure and HLA in healthy donors. PCR used 60 Vbeta primers and 13 Jbeta primers. Only in-frame clones appear in the TCRdb table, and some are missing; sequencing was by immunoSEQ multiplex PCR. In the table there are 100,000 or so clones, about 79% of which are singletons. Sequenced input: PBMCs. These receptors were obtained from a human donor in good health.

The V call is TRBV10-1, the J call TRBJ1-2, with 9 bases lining up with TRBD1. The CDR3 is made up of 15 amino acids. The junction had 6 bases not matched to a gene; V was cut back by 2 bases and J by 5 bases. CDR1 and CDR2 from the germline V gene are WNHNN and SYGVQD (reference sequence). The CDR3 sequence is CASSERGTGMYGYTF. DNA for the CDR3: TGCGCCAGCAGTGAGAGGGGGACAGGGATGTATGGCTACACCTTC.

CDR3 nucleotide sequence: TGCGCCAGCAGTGAGGGACAGGTACCCTACGAGCAGTACTTC. This gives the protein CASSEGQVPYEQYF. The chain recombines TRBV10-1 with TRBJ2-7, with 7 bases fitting TRBD1. V shed 2 bases, J shed 2 bases, and the junction held 3 bases outside the gene matches. CDR1 and CDR2 from the germline V gene are WNHNN and SYGVQD (reference sequence). The CDR3 is 14 residues long.

CDR3 sequence (DNA): TGTGCCAGCGGGGGGGACGGGAATCAGCCCCAGCATTTT. It translates to CASGGDGNQPQHF. The rearrangement uses TRBV2 and TRBJ1-5; D perhaps matches TRBD1 (5 bases). V dropped 8 bases and J dropped 4 bases, with 12 bases sitting between them. Germline assignment: CDR1 SNHLY and CDR2 FYNNEI. The CDR3 has 13 amino acids.

V and J are TRBV6-4 and TRBJ2-2; the D gene is possibly TRBD1 (6 bases). The CDR3 length is 18 residues. Trimming left V 0 bases short and J 1 base short, with 15 bases between. Germline CDR1 reads MRHNA; CDR2 reads SNTAGT. The CDR3 sequence: CASSDSSSGDQNTGELFF. CDR3 DNA sequence: TGTGCCAGCAGTGACTCCTCCTCAGGGGACCAGAACACCGGGGAGCTGTTTTTT.

This chain uses TRBV28 with TRBJ1-2; 9 nucleotides agree with TRBD1. Trimming at V came to 1 base and at J to 6 bases, leaving 6 bases not matched to a gene. The germline V gene has CDR1 MDHEN and CDR2 SYDVKM. The CDR3 has 15 residues. CDR3 nucleotide sequence: TGTGCCAGCAGTTTATTGACAGGGGGAAAGGATGGCTACACCTTC. This gives the protein CASSLLTGGKDGYTF.

The gene calls are TRBV28 and TRBJ1-2, with D perhaps matching TRBD1 (5 bases). Deletions cut 2 bases from V and 4 bases from J, with 14 bases between. This CDR3 has 15 amino acids. Germline values: CDR1 MDHEN, CDR2 SYDVKM. This CDR3 is CASSLGGEVGYGYTF. CDR3 bases: TGTGCCAGCAGTTTAGGGGGGGAGGTGGGCTATGGCTACACCTTC.

The chain recombines TRBV19 with TRBJ2-2; the D gene is possibly TRBD1 (6 bases). The V end lost 9 bases, the J end lost 0 bases, and 11 bases lay between the germline ends. The germline V gene encodes CDR1 LNHDA and CDR2 SQIVND (reference sequence). The length of the CDR3 is 14 residues. The CDR3 nucleotides read TGTGCCAGCGAACAGGGTTCGAACACCGGGGAGCTGTTTTTT. The encoded protein is CASEQGSNTGELFF.

The chain recombines TRBV5-4 with TRBJ1-1; 8 nucleotides match TRBD1. The CDR3 runs 13 residues. Losses at the gene ends were 4 bases for V and 6 bases for J; bases not matched to a gene: 5. CDR1 SGHNT and CDR2 YYREEE come from the germline V gene (reference sequence). The CDR3 coding sequence is TGTGCCAGCAGCCCACAGGGGGGTGCTGAAGCTTTCTTT. It codes for CASSPQGGAEAFF.

The chain carries TRBV7-2 and TRBJ2-7; no clear D gene. Germline CDR1 reads SGHTA; CDR2 reads FQGNSA. The CDR3 has 13 residues. The germline V and J ends were trimmed by 1 base and 3 bases, with 7 bases remaining between them. The CDR3, as DNA: TGTGCCAGCAGCTTAGGCGGTCACTACGAGCAGTACTTC. Translated: CASSLGGHYEQYF.

This clone was recorded a few times. J is TRBJ2-3 and V is TRBV7-2; TRBD2 matches at 8 bases. The CDR3 sequence is 14 residues long. Germline-derived CDR1 and CDR2 are SGHTA and FQGNSA. Losses at the gene ends were 8 bases for V and 4 bases for J; bases not matched to a gene: 8. CDR3 residues: CASLLGGASDTQYF. DNA of the CDR3: TGTGCCAGCCTACTCGGGGGGGCTTCAGATACGCAGTATTTT.

The sample holds a few counts of this clone. The chain has TRBV30 and TRBJ2-7; the D gene is possibly TRBD1 (6 bases). V gave up 0 bases and J gave up 6 bases, with 15 bases separating them. The length of the CDR3 is 14 residues. Per germline, CDR1 GTSNPN and CDR2 SVGIG (reference sequence). The CDR3 DNA reads TGTGCCTGGAGTGTACAGGGTCTTTCGGGCGAGCAGTACTTC. Protein: CAWSVQGLSGEQYF.

This rearrangement joins TRBV28 to TRBJ1-4; D ambiguous. This CDR3 has 12 residues. The germline CDR1 and CDR2 sequences are MDHEN and SYDVKM. V lost 4 bases to trimming and J lost 4 bases, with 4 bases between them. CDR3 in amino acids: CASSSVNEKLFF. The CDR3 nucleotides are TGTGCCAGCAGTTCGGTTAATGAAAAACTGTTTTTT.

This clone has just a few counts. The chain has TRBV2 and TRBJ1-1; D is unresolved. V shed 7 bases and J shed 7 bases, with 22 bases lying between them. CDR1 is SNHLY, CDR2 FYNNEI, per germline. There are 15 residues in the CDR3. The CDR3 DNA reads TGTGCCAGCACCTATGAGGTAACCCTGTTTGATGAAGCTTTCTTT. This codes for CASTYEVTLFDEAFF.

The CDR3 loop is CASSKADNWTSWGGYTF. The DNA of the CDR3 is TGTGCCAGCAGCAAAGCGGACAACTGGACATCCTGGGGAGGCTACACCTTC. The chain carries TRBV21-1 and TRBJ1-2; TRBD1, the table's D call, lacks a check against the DNA. TRBV21-1 is annotated as a pseudogene. This CDR3 contains 17 residues.

The chain couples TRBV5-1 to TRBJ1-5; 11 bases align to TRBD1. The V segment lost 4 bases and the J segment 6 bases; nucleotides outside the gene matches: 6. This CDR3 is built from 15 residues. Germline V gene lookup returns CDR1 SGHRS and CDR2 YFSETQ. The CDR3 nucleotides are TGCGCCAGCAGCCCCGGGACAGGGGGAGTTCAGCCCCAGCATTTT. It translates to CASSPGTGGVQPQHF.

The V call is TRBV5-1, the J call TRBJ2-7; D possibly corresponds to TRBD1 (6 bases). Germline values: CDR1 SGHRS, CDR2 YFSETQ. V lost 3 bases and J lost 3, with 16 bases in between. CDR3 length: 15 amino acids. The CDR3 is CASSSVAGTFYEQYF. CDR3 nucleotide sequence: TGCGCCAGCAGCTCGGTCGCCGGGACATTCTACGAGCAGTACTTC.

The rearrangement uses TRBV6-4 and TRBJ1-4, with 9 bases matching TRBD1. Trimming at V came to 8 bases and at J to 6 bases, leaving 16 bases not matched to a gene. Per germline, CDR1 MRHNA and CDR2 SNTAGT. CDR3 size: 17 residues. CDR3 nucleotide sequence: TGTGCCAGCCGACACCCGCGGGGACAGGGAGTGTATGAAAAACTGTTTTTT. It is translated as CASRHPRGQGVYEKLFF.

V is TRBV27 and J is TRBJ2-2; D remains ambiguous. The CDR3 is made up of 15 amino acids. With 6 bases removed from V and 0 bases from J, the gap between germline ends came to 11 bases. The germline gives CDR1 MNHEY, CDR2 SMNVEV (reference sequence). This CDR3 is CASSSLQTNTGELFF. In DNA, the CDR3 is TGTGCCAGCAGCTCATTACAAACGAACACCGGGGAGCTGTTTTTT.

DNA for the CDR3: TGTGCCAGCAGCCAGGGGCGGACCACCGGGGAGCTGTTTTTT. It is translated as CASSQGRTTGELFF. The chain employs TRBV7-2 and TRBJ2-2, with a tentative D call TRBD1 (6 bases). Germline V lookup: CDR1 SGHTA, CDR2 FQGNSA. This CDR3 spans 14 amino acids. Trimming took off 5 bases at V and 4 bases at J, with 11 bases between the two ends.

The chain couples TRBV7-9 to TRBJ2-6, with 7 bases identical to TRBD2. With V trimmed by 8 bases and J by 0 bases, 10 bases remained unmatched. CDR1 is SEHNR and CDR2 is FQNEAQ in the germline V gene (reference sequence). The CDR3 is made up of 17 amino acids. This chain's CDR3 is CASGRDRHLSGANVLTF. CDR3 nucleotides: TGTGCCAGCGGGAGGGACCGCCATCTCTCTGGGGCCAACGTCCTGACTTTC.

V gene TRBV6-6 combines with J gene TRBJ1-5; D gene ambiguous. V was clipped by 2 bases and J by 2 bases, with 10 bases between them. This CDR3 has 15 residues. Germline-derived CDR1 and CDR2 are MNHNY and SVGAGI (reference sequence). This CDR3 is CASSYTGMGNQPQHF. CDR3 bases: TGTGCCAGCAGTTACACGGGGATGGGCAATCAGCCCCAGCATTTT.